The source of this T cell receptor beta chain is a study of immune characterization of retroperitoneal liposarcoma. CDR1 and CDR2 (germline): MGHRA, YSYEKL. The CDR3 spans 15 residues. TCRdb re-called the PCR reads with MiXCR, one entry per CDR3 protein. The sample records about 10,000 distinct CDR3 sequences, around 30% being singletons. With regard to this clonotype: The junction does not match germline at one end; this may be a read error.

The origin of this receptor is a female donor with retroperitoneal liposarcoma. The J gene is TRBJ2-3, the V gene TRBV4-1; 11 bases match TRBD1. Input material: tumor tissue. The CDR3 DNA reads TGCGCCAGCAGCCAAGAGGGACAGGGGGTTCGTGAGCAGTACTTT. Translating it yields CASSQEGQGVREQYF.